What follows describes a single T cell receptor (beta chain). The antigen remains unidentified. The CDR3 covers 13 residues. Trimming removed 7 bases from V and 14 bases from J; junction bases left unmatched: 15. Per the germline V gene, CDR1 is LNHDA and CDR2 is SQIVND (reference sequence). Data came from immunoSEQ multiplex PCR; TCRdb stores just in-frame clones and leaves some out. The sample records about 140,000 clones, more than 85% being singletons. The data were taken from a study of T cell responses to AZD1222 COVID-19 vaccine. Study-level points and caveats: Spike as a whole was targeted by vaccine-associated CD4 TCRs, dominant at 160-218 and 743-854. Baseline serostatus was positive in only a handful of AZD1222 recipients. The donors showed a predominance of white British ancestry and of females, with possible underestimation of clonal diversity.

The sequence came from an adult in good health. The rearrangement uses TRBV19 and TRBJ2-3; the match to TRBD2 covers 7 bases. The material was peripheral blood, obtained on day 0 of AZD1222 vaccination. As DNA, the CDR3 is TGTGCCAGTACTAGCTGGGAGGGCCAGGTGCCGTATTTT. Its translation is CASTSWEGQVPYF.